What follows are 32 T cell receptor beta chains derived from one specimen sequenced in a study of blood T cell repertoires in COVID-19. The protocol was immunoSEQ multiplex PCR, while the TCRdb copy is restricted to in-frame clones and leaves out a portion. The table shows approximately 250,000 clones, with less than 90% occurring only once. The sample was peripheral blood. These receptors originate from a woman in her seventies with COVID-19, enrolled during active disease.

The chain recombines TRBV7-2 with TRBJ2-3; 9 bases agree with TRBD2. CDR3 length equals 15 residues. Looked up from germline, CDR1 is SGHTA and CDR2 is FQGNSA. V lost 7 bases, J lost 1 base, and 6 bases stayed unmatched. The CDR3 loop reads CASTAAGGRTDTQYF. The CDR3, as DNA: TGTGCCAGCACCGCCGCGGGGGGGCGCACAGATACGCAGTATTTT.

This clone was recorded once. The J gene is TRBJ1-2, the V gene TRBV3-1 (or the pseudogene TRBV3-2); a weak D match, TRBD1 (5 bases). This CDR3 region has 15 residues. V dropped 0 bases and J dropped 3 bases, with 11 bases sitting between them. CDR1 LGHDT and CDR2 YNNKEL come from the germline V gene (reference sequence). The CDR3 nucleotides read TGTGCCAGCAGCCAAGATACCAGGGCGGACTATGGCTACACCTTC. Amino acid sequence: CASSQDTRADYGYTF.

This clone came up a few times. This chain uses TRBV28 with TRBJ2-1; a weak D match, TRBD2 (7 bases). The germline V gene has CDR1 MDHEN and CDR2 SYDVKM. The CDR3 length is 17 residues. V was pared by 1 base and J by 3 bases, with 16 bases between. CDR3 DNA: TGTGCCAGCAGTTTATTTGCGGCGGGGGCTCTCTACAATGAGCAGTTCTTC. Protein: CASSLFAAGALYNEQFF.

CDR3 DNA: TGTGCCAGCAGCCCACAGGTCGATCAGCCCCAGCATTTT. Translation: CASSPQVDQPQHF. The chain links TRBV3-1 (or the pseudogene TRBV3-2) to TRBJ1-5, with a weak D call TRBD1 (5 bases). Germline V gene data show CDR1 as LGHDT and CDR2 as YNNKEL (reference sequence). Trimming took 4 bases from V and 5 from J, leaving 9 bases between them. The CDR3 length is 13 residues.

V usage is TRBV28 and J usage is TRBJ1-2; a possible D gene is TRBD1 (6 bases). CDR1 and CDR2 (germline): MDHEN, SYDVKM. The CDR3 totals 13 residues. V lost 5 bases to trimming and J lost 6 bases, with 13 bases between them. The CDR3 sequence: CASSTRTDDGYTF. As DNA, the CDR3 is TGTGCCAGCAGTACTAGGACAGATGATGGCTACACCTTC.

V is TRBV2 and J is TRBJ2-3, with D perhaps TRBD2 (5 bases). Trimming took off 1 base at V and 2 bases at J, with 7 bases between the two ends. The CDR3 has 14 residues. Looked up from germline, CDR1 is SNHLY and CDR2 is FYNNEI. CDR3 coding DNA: TGTGCCAGCAGTGAAGGGGAGTACACAGATACGCAGTATTTT. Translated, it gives CASSEGEYTDTQYF. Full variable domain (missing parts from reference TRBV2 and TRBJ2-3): EPEVTQTPSHQVTQMGQEVILRCVPISNHLYFYWYRQILGQKVEFLVSFYNNEISEKSEIFDDQFSVERPDGSNFTLKIRSTKLEDSAMYFCASSEGEYTDTQYFGPGTRLTVL.

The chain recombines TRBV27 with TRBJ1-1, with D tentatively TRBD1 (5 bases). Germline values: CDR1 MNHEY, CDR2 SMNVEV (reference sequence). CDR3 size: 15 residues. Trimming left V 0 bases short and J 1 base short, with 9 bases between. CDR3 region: CASSLSPTGNTEAFF. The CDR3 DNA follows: TGTGCCAGCAGTTTATCGCCTACAGGGAACACTGAAGCTTTCTTT.

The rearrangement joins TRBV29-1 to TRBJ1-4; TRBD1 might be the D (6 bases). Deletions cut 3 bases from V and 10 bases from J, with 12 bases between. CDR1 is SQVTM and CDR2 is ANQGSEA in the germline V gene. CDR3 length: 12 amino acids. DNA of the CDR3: TGCAGCGTTGAGACAGGTCAGCGAAAACTGTTTTTT. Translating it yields CSVETGQRKLFF.

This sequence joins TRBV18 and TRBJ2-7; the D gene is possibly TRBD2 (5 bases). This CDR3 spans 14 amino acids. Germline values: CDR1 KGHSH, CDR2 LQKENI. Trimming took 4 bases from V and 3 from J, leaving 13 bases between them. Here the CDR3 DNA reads TGTGCCAGCTCACTAGCTAGCCAGAACTACGAGCAGTACTTC. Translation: CASSLASQNYEQYF.

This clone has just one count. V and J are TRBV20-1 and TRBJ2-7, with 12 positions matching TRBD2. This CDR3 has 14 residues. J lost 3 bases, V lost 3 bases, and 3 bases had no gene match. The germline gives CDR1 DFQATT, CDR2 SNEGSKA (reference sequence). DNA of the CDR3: TGCAGTGCTAGTCCGACTAGCGGGGGCTACGAGCAGTACTTC. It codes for CSASPTSGGYEQYF.

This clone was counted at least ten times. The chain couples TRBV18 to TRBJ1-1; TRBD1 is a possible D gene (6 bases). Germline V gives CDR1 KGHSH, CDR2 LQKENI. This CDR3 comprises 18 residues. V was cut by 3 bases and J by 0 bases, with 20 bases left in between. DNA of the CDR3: TGTGCCAGCTCACCGTCCCCCGTCGGGGGGCGCGTGAACACTGAAGCTTTCTTT. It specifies CASSPSPVGGRVNTEAFF.

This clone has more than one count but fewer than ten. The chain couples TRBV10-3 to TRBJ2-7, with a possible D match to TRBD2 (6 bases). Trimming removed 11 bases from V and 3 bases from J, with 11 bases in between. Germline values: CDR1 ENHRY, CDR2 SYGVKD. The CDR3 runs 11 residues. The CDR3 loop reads CAAKAGYEQYF. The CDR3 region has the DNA TGTGCCGCCAAAGCGGGCTACGAGCAGTACTTC.

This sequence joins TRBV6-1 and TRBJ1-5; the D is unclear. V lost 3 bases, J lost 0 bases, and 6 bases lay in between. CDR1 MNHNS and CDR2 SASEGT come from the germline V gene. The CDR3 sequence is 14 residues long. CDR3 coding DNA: TGTGCCAGCAGTGACGAGTATAGCAATCAGCCCCAGCATTTT. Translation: CASSDEYSNQPQHF.

The CDR3 DNA reads TGTGCCAGCAGCCTCCGACTAGTCCCAGATACGCAGTATTTT. Translation gives CASSLRLVPDTQYF. J is TRBJ2-3 and V is TRBV3-1 (or the pseudogene TRBV3-2); a possible D gene is TRBD2 (6 bases). This CDR3 has 14 residues. V lost 4 bases, J lost 4 bases, and 12 bases lay in between. Germline assignment: CDR1 LGHDT and CDR2 YNNKEL (reference sequence).

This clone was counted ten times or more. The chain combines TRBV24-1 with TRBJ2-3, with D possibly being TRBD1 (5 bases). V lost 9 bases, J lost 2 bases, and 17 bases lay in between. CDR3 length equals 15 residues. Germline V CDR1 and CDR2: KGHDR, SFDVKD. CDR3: CATAPGQGDTDTQYF. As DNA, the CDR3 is TGTGCCACCGCGCCGGGCCAGGGTGACACAGATACGCAGTATTTT.

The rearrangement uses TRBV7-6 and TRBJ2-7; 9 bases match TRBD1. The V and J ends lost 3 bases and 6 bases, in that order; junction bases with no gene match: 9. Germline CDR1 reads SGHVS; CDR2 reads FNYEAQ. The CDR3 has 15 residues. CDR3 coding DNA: TGTGCCAGCAGCTTCCCCGGGACAGGGAGAGGCGAGCAGTACTTC. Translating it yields CASSFPGTGRGEQYF.

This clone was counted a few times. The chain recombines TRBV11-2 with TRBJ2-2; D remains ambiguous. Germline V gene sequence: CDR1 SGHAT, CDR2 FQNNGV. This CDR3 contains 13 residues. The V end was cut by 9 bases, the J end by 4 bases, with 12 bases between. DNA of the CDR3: TGTGCCAGTCTTGTTTCGGGCACCGGGGAGCTGTTTTTT. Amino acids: CASLVSGTGELFF.

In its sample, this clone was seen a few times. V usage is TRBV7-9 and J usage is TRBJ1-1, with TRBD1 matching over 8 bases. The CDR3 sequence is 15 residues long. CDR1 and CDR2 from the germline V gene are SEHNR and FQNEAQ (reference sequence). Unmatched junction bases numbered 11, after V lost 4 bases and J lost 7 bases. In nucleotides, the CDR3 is TGTGCCAGCAGCTCAACAACCGGGACAGGACTTGAAGCTTTCTTT. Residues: CASSSTTGTGLEAFF.

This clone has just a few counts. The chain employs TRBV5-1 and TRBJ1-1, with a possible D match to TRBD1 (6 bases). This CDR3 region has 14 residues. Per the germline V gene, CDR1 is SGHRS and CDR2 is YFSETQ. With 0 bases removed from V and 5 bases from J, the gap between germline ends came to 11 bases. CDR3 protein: CASSLGQVGTEAFF. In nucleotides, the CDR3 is TGCGCCAGCAGCTTGGGACAGGTGGGGACTGAAGCTTTCTTT.

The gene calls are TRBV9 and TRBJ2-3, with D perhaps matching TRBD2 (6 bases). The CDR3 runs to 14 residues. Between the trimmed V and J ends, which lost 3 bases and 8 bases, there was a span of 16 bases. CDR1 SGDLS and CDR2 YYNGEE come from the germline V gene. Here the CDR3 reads CASSDRRGGATQYF. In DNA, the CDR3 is TGTGCCAGCAGCGATCGAAGGGGCGGGGCTACGCAGTATTTT.

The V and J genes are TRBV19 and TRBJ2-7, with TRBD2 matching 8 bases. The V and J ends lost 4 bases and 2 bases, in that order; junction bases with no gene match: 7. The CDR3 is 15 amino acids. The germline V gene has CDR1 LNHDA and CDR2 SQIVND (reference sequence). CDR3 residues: CASSNPAGEPYEQYF. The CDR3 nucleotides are TGTGCCAGTAGTAATCCAGCGGGGGAGCCCTACGAGCAGTACTTC.

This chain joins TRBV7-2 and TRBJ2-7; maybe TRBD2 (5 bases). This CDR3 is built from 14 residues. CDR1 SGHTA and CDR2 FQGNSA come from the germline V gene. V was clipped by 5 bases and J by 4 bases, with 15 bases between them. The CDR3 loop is CASSPSRAQYEQYF. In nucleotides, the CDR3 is TGTGCCAGCAGCCCGTCGCGGGCCCAATACGAGCAGTACTTC.

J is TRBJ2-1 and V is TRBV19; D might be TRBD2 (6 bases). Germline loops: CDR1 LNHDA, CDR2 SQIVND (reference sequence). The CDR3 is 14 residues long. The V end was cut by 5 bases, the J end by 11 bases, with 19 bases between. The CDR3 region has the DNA TGTGCCAGTAGTGACTCAGGTAGGGGAGGTAAGCAGTTCTTC. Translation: CASSDSGRGGKQFF.

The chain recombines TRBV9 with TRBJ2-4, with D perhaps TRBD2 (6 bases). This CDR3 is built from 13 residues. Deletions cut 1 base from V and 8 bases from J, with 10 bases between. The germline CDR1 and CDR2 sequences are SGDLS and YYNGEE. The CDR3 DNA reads TGTGCCAGCAGCGTAAACCCGGGGGACATTCAGTACTTC. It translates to CASSVNPGDIQYF.

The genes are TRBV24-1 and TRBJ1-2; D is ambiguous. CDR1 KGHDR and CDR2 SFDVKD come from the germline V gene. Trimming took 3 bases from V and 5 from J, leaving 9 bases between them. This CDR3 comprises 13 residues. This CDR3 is CATSDGQSYGYTF. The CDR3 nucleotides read TGTGCCACCAGTGATGGGCAGTCTTATGGCTACACCTTC.

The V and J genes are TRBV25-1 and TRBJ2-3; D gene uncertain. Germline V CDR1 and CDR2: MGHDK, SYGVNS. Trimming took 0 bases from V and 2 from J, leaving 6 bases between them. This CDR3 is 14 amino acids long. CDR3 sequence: CASSEYSVTDTQYF. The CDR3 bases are TGTGCCAGCAGTGAATATTCCGTCACAGATACGCAGTATTTT.

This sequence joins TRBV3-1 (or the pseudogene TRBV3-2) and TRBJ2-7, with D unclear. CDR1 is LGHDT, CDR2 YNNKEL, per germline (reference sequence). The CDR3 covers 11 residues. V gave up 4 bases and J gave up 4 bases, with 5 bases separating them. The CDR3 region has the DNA TGTGCCAGCAGCCTGTCATACGAGCAGTACTTC. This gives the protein CASSLSYEQYF.

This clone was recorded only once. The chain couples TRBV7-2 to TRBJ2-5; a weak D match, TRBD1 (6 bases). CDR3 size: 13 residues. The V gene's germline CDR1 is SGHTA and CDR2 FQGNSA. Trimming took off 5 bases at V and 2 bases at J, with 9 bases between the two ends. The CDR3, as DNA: TGTGCCAGCAGCACAGGGAATCAAGAGACCCAGTACTTC. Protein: CASSTGNQETQYF. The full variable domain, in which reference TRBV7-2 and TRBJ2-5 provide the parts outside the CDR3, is GAGVSQSPSNKVTEKGKDVELRCDPISGHTALYWYRQSLGQGLEFLIYFQGNSAPDKSGLPSDRFSAERTGGSVSTLTIQRTQQEDSAVYLCASSTGNQETQYFGPGTRLLVL.

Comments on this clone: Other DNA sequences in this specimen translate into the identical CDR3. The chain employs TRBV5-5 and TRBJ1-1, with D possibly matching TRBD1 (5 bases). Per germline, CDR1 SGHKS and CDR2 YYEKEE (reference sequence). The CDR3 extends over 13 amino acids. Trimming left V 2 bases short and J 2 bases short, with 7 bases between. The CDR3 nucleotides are TGTGCCAGCAGCTTAGGGGCAAACACTGAAGCTTTCTTT. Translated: CASSLGANTEAFF.

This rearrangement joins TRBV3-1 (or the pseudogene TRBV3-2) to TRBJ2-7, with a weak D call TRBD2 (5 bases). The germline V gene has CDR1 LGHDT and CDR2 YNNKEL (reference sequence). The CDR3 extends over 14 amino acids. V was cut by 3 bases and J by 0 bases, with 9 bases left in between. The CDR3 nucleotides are TGTGCCAGCAGCCACGGAGGAAACTCCTACGAGCAGTACTTC. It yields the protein CASSHGGNSYEQYF.

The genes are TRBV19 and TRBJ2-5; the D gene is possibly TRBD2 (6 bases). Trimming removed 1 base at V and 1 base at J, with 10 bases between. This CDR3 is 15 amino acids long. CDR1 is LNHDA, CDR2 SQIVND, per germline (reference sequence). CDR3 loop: CASSIGGVRQETQYF. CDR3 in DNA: TGTGCCAGTAGTATAGGCGGGGTTCGCCAAGAGACCCAGTACTTC.

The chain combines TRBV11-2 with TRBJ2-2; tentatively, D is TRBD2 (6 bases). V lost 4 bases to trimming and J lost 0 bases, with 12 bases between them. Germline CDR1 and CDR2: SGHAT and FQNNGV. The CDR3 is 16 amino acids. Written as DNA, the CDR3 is TGTGCCAGCAGCTGGAGGGGCGGGGCGAACACCGGGGAGCTGTTTTTT. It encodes CASSWRGGANTGELFF.